This is a list of T cell receptor beta chains from one sample in a study of cytomegalovirus exposure and HLA in healthy donors. Generated by immunoSEQ multiplex PCR, the TCRdb table keeps only in-frame clones and is missing some. The sample carries approximately 200,000 clones, around 88% recorded once. What was sequenced was PBMCs. The receptors were sampled from a woman aged 18-29 years in good health and CMV-seronegative. Each CDR3 is given with its conserved first and last residue. D genes are given only for firm matches. Clone size is given for some rows only: seen once, a few or many times, or a class if the clone is expanded.

CDR3 DNA	CDR3 protein	V gene	J gene	D gene	clone size
TGCGCCAGCAGTTTGACAGTATTCAATGGCTACACCTTC	CASSLTVFNGYTF	TRBV5-1	TRBJ1-2	.	.
TGTGCCAGCTCGTATGCGGGTCTAGCGGGAATCTACGAGCAGTACTTC	CASSYAGLAGIYEQYF	TRBV18	TRBJ2-7	TRBD2	once
TGTGCCAGCAGTTTACGGACTACGCAGCCCCAGCATTTT	CASSLRTTQPQHF	TRBV28	TRBJ1-5	.	.
TGTGCCAGCAGGGAAATCAGGCGACGTGAGCAGTTCTTC	CASREIRRREQFF	TRBV11-2	TRBJ2-1	.	.
TGTGCCAGCAGCTTAGGCGGCGGAGCCTTTCTACAAAGGGGCTCCTACAATGAGCAGTTCTTC	CASSLGGGAFLQRGSYNEQFF	TRBV7-8	TRBJ2-1	.	.
TGTGCCAGCAGCGGAGATACCGACCCATCCTACGAGCAGTACTTC	CASSGDTDPSYEQYF	TRBV5-4	TRBJ2-7	.	.
TGTGCCAGCAGTTCACCGGGACAGGGCGACACTGAAGCTTTCTTT	CASSSPGQGDTEAFF	TRBV28	TRBJ1-1	TRBD1	.
TGCAGCGTATTCGAGACAGTGAACACTGAAGCTTTCTTT	CSVFETVNTEAFF	TRBV29-1	TRBJ1-1	.	.
TGCGCCAGCAGCTTGGCCGGTGATAATGAAAAACTGTTTTTT	CASSLAGDNEKLFF	TRBV5-1	TRBJ1-4	.	.
TGCGCCAGCAGCCTATGGGGACAGGGGAGCGAGACCCAGTACTTC	CASSLWGQGSETQYF	TRBV5-1	TRBJ2-5	TRBD1	once
TGTGCCAGCAGCTTGGCCCGGGGGAACTATGGCTACACCTTC	CASSLARGNYGYTF	TRBV5-4	TRBJ1-2	.	.
TGCGCCAGCAGCCCGGACAGTCTGAACACTGAAGCTTTCTTT	CASSPDSLNTEAFF	TRBV5-1	TRBJ1-1	.	.
TGTGCCAGCAGCACCGGGACAAATACCTACAATGAGCAGTTCTTC	CASSTGTNTYNEQFF	TRBV5-6	TRBJ2-1	.	.
TGTGCCTGGAGTGTATTTTCGGGACAGGGGTCCGGCTATGGCTACACCTTC	CAWSVFSGQGSGYGYTF	TRBV30	TRBJ1-2	TRBD1	.
TGTGCCAGCAGTTTATACGTGGGAATAGCGGACTCCTACAATGAGCAGTTCTTC	CASSLYVGIADSYNEQFF	TRBV27	TRBJ2-1	.	.
TGTGCCAGCAGTTTCGGGGGACAGGGCTTGAACACTGAAGCTTTCTTT	CASSFGGQGLNTEAFF	TRBV28	TRBJ1-1	TRBD1	.
TGTGCCTCCCAGTTGGGAGAGACAGGGGGCGTTTTTACGGCGACCGGGGAGCTGTTTTTT	CASQLGETGGVFTATGELFF	TRBV30	TRBJ2-2	TRBD1	.
TGTGCCTGGAGTGTAAAGCAGAACACTGAAGCTTTCTTT	CAWSVKQNTEAFF	TRBV30	TRBJ1-1	.	.
TGTGCCAGTAGTGCTGGAACAGGTGACACAGATACGCAGTATTTT	CASSAGTGDTDTQYF	TRBV19	TRBJ2-3	.	.
TGCGCCAGCACCAGGGTCTTAGGCCTCCCCCAGCATTTT	CASTRVLGLPQHF	TRBV23-1	TRBJ1-5	.	.
TGTGCCAGCAGCTTAGCGGGGCCCGACAAGTACCGTAATGAAAAACTGTTTTTT	CASSLAGPDKYRNEKLFF	TRBV7-8	TRBJ1-4	.	.
TGTGCCAGCAGCGTCAGCGGGACCCACGAGCAGTACTTC	CASSVSGTHEQYF	TRBV9	TRBJ2-7	TRBD2	once
TGCGCCAGCAGCCAAGATTTTAGGGGACTAAACAATGAGCAGTTCTTC	CASSQDFRGLNNEQFF	TRBV4-3	TRBJ2-1	TRBD2	.
TGTGCCAGCAGCCTTACAAGGGGGAGCTCCTACGAGCAGTACTTC	CASSLTRGSSYEQYF	TRBV6-5	TRBJ2-7	.	.
TGTGCCAGCAGCTCACTAGCGGGAGTTCCCGGGGAGCTGTTTTTT	CASSSLAGVPGELFF	TRBV7-8	TRBJ2-2	TRBD2	once
TGCAGTGCTAGCCGGGAAAACATTCAGTACTTC	CSASRENIQYF	TRBV20-1	TRBJ2-4	.	.
TGTGCCAGCAGCTTGGAAGGGACAGGGAACGAGCAGTACTTC	CASSLEGTGNEQYF	TRBV5-4	TRBJ2-7	TRBD1	.
TGTGCCAGCAGCTTACCGGGACTAGCGGGCGCGACAGATACGCAGTATTTT	CASSLPGLAGATDTQYF	TRBV7-9	TRBJ2-3	TRBD2	.
TGTGCCAGCAGCTCAGACACGGACAGGGATCCGTTTTCCCAGCATTTT	CASSSDTDRDPFSQHF	TRBV7-9	TRBJ1-5	TRBD1	.
TGTGCCAGTTTCTCCTTGGACAGGGGAGGTGGAAACACCATATATTTT	CASFSLDRGGGNTIYF	TRBV2	TRBJ1-3	TRBD1	.
TGTGCCATCAGTGACAATAACTATGGCTACACCTTC	CAISDNNYGYTF	TRBV10-3	TRBJ1-2	.	.
TGTGCCAGCAGCACCCGGACAGGGGGCACCGGGGAGCTGTTTTTT	CASSTRTGGTGELFF	TRBV11-2	TRBJ2-2	TRBD1	.
TGCGCCAGCAGCCCCGGGACAGGGCATGTAGATGGCTACACCTTC	CASSPGTGHVDGYTF	TRBV5-1	TRBJ1-2	TRBD1	.
TGTGCCTGGAGTGTGAACAGGGAGCAGTACTTC	CAWSVNREQYF	TRBV30	TRBJ2-7	.	few
TGCGCCAGCAGCTTGCGGGGGGATAATCAGCCCCAGCATTTT	CASSLRGDNQPQHF	TRBV5-1	TRBJ1-5	.	.
TGTGCCAGCAGCTTAGGCAAGCGGGAGACGTACGAGCAGTACTTC	CASSLGKRETYEQYF	TRBV11-2	TRBJ2-7	TRBD2	.
TGTGCCAGCAGTTTATCCGGACTAGGCTACAATGAGCAGTTCTTC	CASSLSGLGYNEQFF	TRBV28	TRBJ2-1	TRBD2	.
TGCGCCAGCAGCTTTGGACAGGGTCAAGAGACCCAGTACTTC	CASSFGQGQETQYF	TRBV5-1	TRBJ2-5	TRBD1	.
TGTGCCAGCAGAGGACAGGGAGAAACTGAAGCTTTCTTT	CASRGQGETEAFF	TRBV28	TRBJ1-1	TRBD1	.
TGTGCCAGCAGCGAAGGGACTAGCGGGCCCTCCTACGAGCAGTACTTC	CASSEGTSGPSYEQYF	TRBV5-4	TRBJ2-7	TRBD2	.
TGTGCCAGCAGGAAGGGGAATTTGAACACTGAAGCTTTCTTT	CASRKGNLNTEAFF	TRBV7-9	TRBJ1-1	.	.
TGTGCCAGCATCCATAATCGGGGGACAGGGAACATCGGCTACGAGCAGTACTTC	CASIHNRGTGNIGYEQYF	TRBV28	TRBJ2-7	TRBD1	.
TGCGCCAGCAGAGGGGACAGGGTTCTCTACGAGCAGTACTTC	CASRGDRVLYEQYF	TRBV10-1	TRBJ2-7	TRBD1	.
TGTGCCATGTCGAGGAGGGGCGTAGATACGCAGTATTTT	CAMSRRGVDTQYF	TRBV13	TRBJ2-3	.	.
TGTGCCAGTAGTACTGACACCAGCTCCTACAATGAGCAGTTCTTC	CASSTDTSSYNEQFF	TRBV19	TRBJ2-1	.	.
TGTGCCAGCAGCCAAGACGGGTGGAGAGAGGGCGGCCAGCCCCAGCATTTT	CASSQDGWREGGQPQHF	TRBV4-2	TRBJ1-5	.	.
TGTGCCAGCAGGGGGACAGGGGGCTCCTACGAGCAGTACTTC	CASRGTGGSYEQYF	TRBV11-2	TRBJ2-7	TRBD1	.
TGCGCCAGCAGCCAAGAAAGGACAGTACTCTACGAGCAGTACTTC	CASSQERTVLYEQYF	TRBV4-3	TRBJ2-7	.	.